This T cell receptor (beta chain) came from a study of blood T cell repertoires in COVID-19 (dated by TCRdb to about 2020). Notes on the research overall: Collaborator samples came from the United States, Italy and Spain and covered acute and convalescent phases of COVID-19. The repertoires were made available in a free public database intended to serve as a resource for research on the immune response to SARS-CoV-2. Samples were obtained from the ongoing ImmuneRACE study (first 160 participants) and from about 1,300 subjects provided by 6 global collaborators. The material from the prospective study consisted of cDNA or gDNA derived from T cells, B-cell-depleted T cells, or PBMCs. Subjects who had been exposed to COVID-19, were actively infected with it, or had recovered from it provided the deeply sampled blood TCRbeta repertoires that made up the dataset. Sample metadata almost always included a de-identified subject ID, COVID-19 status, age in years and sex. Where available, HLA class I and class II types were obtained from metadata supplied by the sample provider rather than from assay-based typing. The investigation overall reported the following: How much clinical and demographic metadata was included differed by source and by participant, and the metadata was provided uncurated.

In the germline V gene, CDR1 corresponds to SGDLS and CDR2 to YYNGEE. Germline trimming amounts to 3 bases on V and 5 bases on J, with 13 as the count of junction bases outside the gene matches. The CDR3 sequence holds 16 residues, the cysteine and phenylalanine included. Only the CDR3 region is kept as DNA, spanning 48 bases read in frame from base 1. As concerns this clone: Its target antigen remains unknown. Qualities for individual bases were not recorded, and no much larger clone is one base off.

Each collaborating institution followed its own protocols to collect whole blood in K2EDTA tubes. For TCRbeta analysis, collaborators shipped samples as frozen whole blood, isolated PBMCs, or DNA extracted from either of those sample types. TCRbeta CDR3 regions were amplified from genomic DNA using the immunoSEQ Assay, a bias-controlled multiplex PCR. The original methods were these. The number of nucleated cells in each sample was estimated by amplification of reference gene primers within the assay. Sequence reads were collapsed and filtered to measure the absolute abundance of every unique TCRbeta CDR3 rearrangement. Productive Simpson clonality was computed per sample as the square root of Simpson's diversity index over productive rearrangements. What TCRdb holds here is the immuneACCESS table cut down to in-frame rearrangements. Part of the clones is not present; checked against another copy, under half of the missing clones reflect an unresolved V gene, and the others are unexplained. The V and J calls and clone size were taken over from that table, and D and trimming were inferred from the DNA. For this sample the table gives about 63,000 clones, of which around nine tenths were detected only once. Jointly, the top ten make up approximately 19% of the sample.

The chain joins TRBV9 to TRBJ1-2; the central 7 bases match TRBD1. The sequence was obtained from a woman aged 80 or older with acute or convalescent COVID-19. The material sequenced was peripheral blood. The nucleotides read TGTGCCAGCAGCGAGACCCCATGGGACAGCGATTATGGCTACACCTTC. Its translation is CASSETPWDSDYGYTF.